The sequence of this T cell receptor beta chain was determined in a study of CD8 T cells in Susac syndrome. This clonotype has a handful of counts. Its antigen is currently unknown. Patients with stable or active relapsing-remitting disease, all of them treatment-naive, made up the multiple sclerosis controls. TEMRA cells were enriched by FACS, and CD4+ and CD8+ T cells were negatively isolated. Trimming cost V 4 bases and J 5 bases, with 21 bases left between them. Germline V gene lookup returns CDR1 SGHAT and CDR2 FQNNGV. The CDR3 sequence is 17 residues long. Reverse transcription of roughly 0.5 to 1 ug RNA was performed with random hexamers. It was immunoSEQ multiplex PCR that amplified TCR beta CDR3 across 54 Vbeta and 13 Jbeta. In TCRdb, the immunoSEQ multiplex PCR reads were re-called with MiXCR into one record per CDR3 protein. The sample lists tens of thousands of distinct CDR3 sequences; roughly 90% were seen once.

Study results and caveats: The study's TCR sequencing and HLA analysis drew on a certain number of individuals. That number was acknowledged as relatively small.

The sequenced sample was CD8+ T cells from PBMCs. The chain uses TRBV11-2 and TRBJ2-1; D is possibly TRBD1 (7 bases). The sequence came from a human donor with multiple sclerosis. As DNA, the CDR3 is TGTGCCAGCAGCTCGGAGTATCAGACAGGGAGGAACAATGAGCAGTTCTTC. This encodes CASSSEYQTGRNNEQFF. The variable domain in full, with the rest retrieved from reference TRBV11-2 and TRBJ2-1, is EAGVAQSPRYKIIEKRQSVAFWCNPISGHATLYWYQQILGQGPKLLIQFQNNGVVDDSQLPKDRFSAERLKGVDSTLKIQPAKLEDSAVYLCASSSEYQTGRNNEQFFGPGTRLTVL.